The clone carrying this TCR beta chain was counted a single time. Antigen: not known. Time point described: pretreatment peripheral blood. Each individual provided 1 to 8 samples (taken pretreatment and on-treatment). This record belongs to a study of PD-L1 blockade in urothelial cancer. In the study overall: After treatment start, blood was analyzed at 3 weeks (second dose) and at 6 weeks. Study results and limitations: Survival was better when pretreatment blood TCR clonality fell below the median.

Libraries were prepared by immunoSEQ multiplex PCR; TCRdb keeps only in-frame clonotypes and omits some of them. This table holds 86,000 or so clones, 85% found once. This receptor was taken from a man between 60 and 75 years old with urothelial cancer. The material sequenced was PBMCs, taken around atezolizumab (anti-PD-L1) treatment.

The CDR3 sequence is CASSEAPAGGGREQYF. The CDR3 nucleotides are TGTGCCAGCAGTGAAGCCCCAGCCGGCGGGGGGCGCGAGCAGTACTTC. This chain uses TRBV6-1 with TRBJ2-7, with 8 bases fitting TRBD2. Germline-derived CDR1 and CDR2 are MNHNS and SASEGT. This CDR3 spans 16 amino acids. The V gene end was trimmed by 0 bases and the J gene end by 6 bases; junction bases not matched to a gene: 10.